One sample yielded the 19 T cell receptor beta chains listed below, sequenced in a study of blood T cell repertoires in COVID-19. Using immunoSEQ multiplex PCR, the repertoire was profiled, and TCRdb retains in-frame clones only, with some absent. Counted here are 100,000 or so clones, more than 90% occurring once; the ten biggest clones make up 4.5% to 6%. Sequenced input: peripheral blood. These receptors were obtained from a man aged 65 to 85 with acute or convalescent COVID-19.

This chain connects TRBV7-9 to TRBJ1-2; D is undetermined. V shed 5 bases and J shed 0 bases, with 16 bases lying between them. In germline, CDR1 is SEHNR, CDR2 FQNEAQ (reference sequence). The CDR3 is 16 residues long. The CDR3 loop reads CASSRRGGIANYGYTF. The CDR3 DNA follows: TGTGCCAGCAGCCGCCGGGGAGGGATCGCTAACTATGGCTACACCTTC.

This chain joins TRBV6-1 and TRBJ1-1; a weak D match, TRBD1 (6 bases). Trimming shortened V by 2 bases and J by 1 base, and 8 bases separated the two germline ends. The CDR3 spans 14 residues. Germline V gives CDR1 MNHNS, CDR2 SASEGT. CDR3 protein: CASSEWGQNTEAFF. DNA for the CDR3: TGTGCCAGCAGTGAATGGGGGCAGAACACTGAAGCTTTCTTT.

CDR3 sequence: CASSSIYGTGSGANVLTF. CDR3 nucleotides: TGTGCCAGCAGCTCTATTTACGGGACAGGGAGCGGGGCCAACGTCCTGACTTTC. V gene TRBV11-2 combines with J gene TRBJ2-6; 9 bases line up with TRBD1. This CDR3 comprises 18 residues. The germline V gene encodes CDR1 SGHAT and CDR2 FQNNGV. V trimming: 4 bases; J trimming: 4 bases; junction bases outside the gene matches: 11.

The chain employs TRBV4-2 and TRBJ2-3; a weak D match, TRBD1 (6 bases). The CDR3 has 17 residues. Deletions cut 1 base from V and 2 bases from J, with 16 bases between. CDR1 is LGHNA, CDR2 YNFKEQ, per germline. The CDR3 here is CASSQGSWDTYTDTQYF. The CDR3 DNA reads TGTGCCAGCAGCCAAGGTTCCTGGGACACCTACACAGATACGCAGTATTTT.

The rearrangement uses TRBV2 and TRBJ1-5; 8 nucleotides agree with TRBD1. There are 15 residues in the CDR3. CDR1 is SNHLY and CDR2 is FYNNEI in the germline V gene. After removal of 2 bases from V and 7 bases from J, the junction contained 7 bases not matched to a gene. CDR3 bases: TGTGCCAGCAGTGAACAGGGGGCAGAGAACCAGCCCCAGCATTTT. Translated, it gives CASSEQGAENQPQHF.

The V gene is TRBV11-3, the J gene TRBJ1-5, with 8 bases fitting TRBD1. Germline trimming cut 5 bases from V and 9 bases from J; bases unmatched to any gene: 6. Germline values: CDR1 SGHNT, CDR2 YENEEA. The CDR3 contains 13 residues. This chain's CDR3 is CASSPRQGLPQHF. The CDR3 region has the DNA TGTGCCAGCAGCCCCAGACAGGGGTTGCCCCAGCATTTT.

This chain links TRBV11-2 with TRBJ2-1, with TRBD1 matching over 7 bases. The junction had 4 bases not matched to a gene; V was cut back by 3 bases and J by 8 bases. This CDR3 is 13 amino acids long. CDR1 is SGHAT, CDR2 FQNNGV, per germline. The CDR3 sequence is CASSLGQGDEQFF. CDR3 DNA sequence: TGTGCCAGCAGCTTGGGGCAGGGGGATGAGCAGTTCTTC.

The genes are TRBV9 and TRBJ1-1; weak D call: TRBD1 (6 bases). The CDR3 is made up of 12 amino acids. The germline V and J ends were trimmed by 4 bases and 7 bases, with 11 bases remaining between them. Looked up from germline, CDR1 is SGDLS and CDR2 is YYNGEE. The chain's CDR3 is CASSHLTGEAFF. The CDR3 coding sequence is TGTGCCAGCAGCCATTTGACAGGTGAAGCTTTCTTT.

The rearrangement joins TRBV28 to TRBJ1-5; D might be TRBD1 (6 bases). Per germline, CDR1 MDHEN and CDR2 SYDVKM. This CDR3 has 15 amino acids. Between the trimmed V and J ends, which lost 5 bases and 9 bases, there was a span of 20 bases. CDR3 nucleotides: TGTGCCAGCAGTCTGGGAGGGACACTTCTATCGCCCCAGCATTTT. Its protein is CASSLGGTLLSPQHF.

In its sample, this clone was seen once. The J gene is TRBJ2-3, the V gene TRBV30; the match to TRBD2 covers 9 bases. The germline V gene has CDR1 GTSNPN and CDR2 SVGIG (reference sequence). The CDR3 sequence is 15 residues long. V dropped 4 bases and J dropped 5; count of bases not matched to a gene: 10. This CDR3 reads CAWIRAAGGRDTQYF. The CDR3 DNA reads TGTGCCTGGATTCGTGCAGCGGGGGGTAGAGATACGCAGTATTTT.

This chain links TRBV5-5 with TRBJ1-5; D is undetermined. CDR3 length: 18 residues. Trimming left V 2 bases short and J 2 bases short, with 20 bases between. The germline gives CDR1 SGHKS, CDR2 YYEKEE (reference sequence). CDR3 DNA sequence: TGTGCCAGCAGCTTTTTTTTGTTAGGGAGGGATGGCAATCAGCCCCAGCATTTT. This codes for CASSFFLLGRDGNQPQHF.

The CDR3 loop reads CASSLTGIFQETQYF. As DNA, the CDR3 is TGCGCCAGCAGCTTAACGGGGATCTTTCAAGAGACCCAGTACTTC. The gene calls are TRBV5-1 and TRBJ2-5; tentative D call: TRBD2 (5 bases). Deletions cut 2 bases from V and 2 bases from J, with 13 bases between. Germline assignment: CDR1 SGHRS and CDR2 YFSETQ. The CDR3 sequence is 15 residues long.

The chain recombines TRBV19 with TRBJ1-5, with D perhaps matching TRBD1 (5 bases). V lost 3 bases, J lost 2 bases, and 8 bases lay in between. This CDR3 is 14 amino acids long. Germline V gives CDR1 LNHDA, CDR2 SQIVND (reference sequence). The CDR3 nucleotides read TGTGCCAGTAGTATTACGGGGGGCAATCAGCCCCAGCATTTT. Amino acids: CASSITGGNQPQHF.

This clone was seen more than once but under ten times. The chain couples TRBV13 to TRBJ1-4; D not certain. CDR1 and CDR2 (germline): PRHDT, FYEKMQ (reference sequence). CDR3 length: 18 residues. Trimming took off 5 bases at V and 8 bases at J, with 27 bases between the two ends. CDR3 bases: TGTGCCAGCAGCCATTTCGGGTCGTCGAGAGGGAGTCGGGAAAAACTGTTTTTT. It codes for CASSHFGSSRGSREKLFF. The full variable domain, with the rest looked up from reference TRBV13 and TRBJ1-4, is AAGVIQSPRHLIKEKRETATLKCYPIPRHDTVYWYQQGPGQDPQFLISFYEKMQSDKGSIPDRFSAQQFSDYHSELNMSSLELGDSALYFCASSHFGSSRGSREKLFFGSGTQLSVL.

The V gene is TRBV7-8, the J gene TRBJ1-1; 10 bases are a match to TRBD1. The junction had 3 bases not matched to a gene; V was cut back by 0 bases and J by 2 bases. This CDR3 has 16 amino acids. Germline V lookup: CDR1 SGHVS, CDR2 FQNEAQ. In nucleotides, the CDR3 is TGTGCCAGCAGCTTAGCCCGGGACAGGGGTAACACTGAAGCTTTCTTT. Protein product: CASSLARDRGNTEAFF.

The V gene is TRBV27, the J gene TRBJ2-2; 7 bases align to TRBD2. The CDR3 sequence is 15 residues long. Trimming took 8 bases from V and 2 from J; bases not matched to a gene: 8. Germline assignment: CDR1 MNHEY and CDR2 SMNVEV (reference sequence). The CDR3 DNA sequence: TGTGCCAGCCAGACCGGGACTATAAACACCGGGGAGCTGTTTTTT. Translating it yields CASQTGTINTGELFF.

This clone was seen only once. The chain has TRBV11-2 and TRBJ2-6, with 8 bases identical to TRBD2. V lost 5 bases, J lost 4 bases, and 13 bases stayed unmatched. CDR3 length: 18 amino acids. The germline CDR1 and CDR2 sequences are SGHAT and FQNNGV. As DNA, the CDR3 is TGTGCCAGCAGCACTCGACAAGCGGGAGTAGGCGGGGCCAACGTCCTGACTTTC. It is translated as CASSTRQAGVGGANVLTF. Full variable domain (remainder filled in from reference TRBV11-2 and TRBJ2-6): EAGVAQSPRYKIIEKRQSVAFWCNPISGHATLYWYQQILGQGPKLLIQFQNNGVVDDSQLPKDRFSAERLKGVDSTLKIQPAKLEDSAVYLCASSTRQAGVGGANVLTFGAGSRLTVL.

The DNA for the CDR3 is TGTGCCAGTAGTATGGACAGCGGAGAGAACACTGAAGCTTTCTTT. It specifies CASSMDSGENTEAFF. The chain is built from TRBV19 and TRBJ1-1; perhaps TRBD1 as D (6 bases). Germline CDR1 LNHDA, CDR2 SQIVND (reference sequence). The CDR3 spans 15 residues. The V gene lost 3 bases and the J gene lost 1 base, with 12 bases spanning the gap.

The chain recombines TRBV5-6 with TRBJ1-2; 10 nucleotides line up with TRBD1. V trimming: 5 bases; J trimming: 2 bases; junction bases outside the gene matches: 6. CDR3 length equals 15 residues. Germline CDR1 is SGHDT and CDR2 is YYEEEE. In nucleotides, the CDR3 is TGTGCCAGCAGTTACCGGGACAGGGGCAACTATGGCTACACCTTC. This encodes CASSYRDRGNYGYTF.